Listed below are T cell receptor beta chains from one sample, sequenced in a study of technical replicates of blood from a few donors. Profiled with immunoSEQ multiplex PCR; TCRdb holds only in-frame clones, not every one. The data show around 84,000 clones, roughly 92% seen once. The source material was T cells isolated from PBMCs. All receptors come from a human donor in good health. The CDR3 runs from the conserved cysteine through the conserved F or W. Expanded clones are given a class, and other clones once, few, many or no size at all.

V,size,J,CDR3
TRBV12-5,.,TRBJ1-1,CASATSGDTEAFF
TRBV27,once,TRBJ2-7,CASSWGTGVTEQYF
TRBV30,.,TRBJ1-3,CALQIPGQGNTIYF
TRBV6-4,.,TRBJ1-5,CASSEPRQGNNQPQHF
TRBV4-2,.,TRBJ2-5,CASSQLLAGALGVTQYF
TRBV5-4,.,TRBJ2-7,CASSLKQSEREQYF
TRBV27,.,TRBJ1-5,CASTRDPAGNQPQHF
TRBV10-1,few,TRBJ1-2,CASSPNGQPEQGYTF
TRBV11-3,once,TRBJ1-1,CASSLNLIGGTEAFF
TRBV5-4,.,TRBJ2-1,CASSSGGPYNEQFF
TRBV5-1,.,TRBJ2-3,CASSLVLGVLERDTQYF
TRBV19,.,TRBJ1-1,CASSPGTGPNTEAFF
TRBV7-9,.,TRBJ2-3,CASSWGLAADTQYF
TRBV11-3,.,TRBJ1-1,CASSSHRDREGNTEAFF
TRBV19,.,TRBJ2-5,CASSVRTGGTSSQYF
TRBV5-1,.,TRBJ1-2,CASSSVGGASYGYTF
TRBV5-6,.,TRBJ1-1,CASSLVTGDTEAFF
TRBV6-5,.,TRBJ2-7,CASSEQGYEQYF
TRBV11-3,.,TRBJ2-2,CASSEGVRTNTGELFF
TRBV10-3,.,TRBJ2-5,CAIRGTSGDLQETQYF
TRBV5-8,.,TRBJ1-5,CASSIEPDNQPQHF
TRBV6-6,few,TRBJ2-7,CASSQGQPGPYEQYF
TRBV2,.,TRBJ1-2,CARRTGEYGYTF
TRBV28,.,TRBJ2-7,CASSQAGGVYEQYF
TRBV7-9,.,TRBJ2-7,CASSPPGQSSEQYF
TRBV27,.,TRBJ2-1,CASSSQPSSYNEQFF
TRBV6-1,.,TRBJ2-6,CASSARRIAFDWANVLTF
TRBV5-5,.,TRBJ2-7,CASSLGPAGEQYF
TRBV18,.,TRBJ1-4,CASSPPTGQGEHEKLFF
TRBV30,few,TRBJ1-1,CAWSVPGYAEAFF
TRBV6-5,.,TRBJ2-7,CASSYPTGVGSYEQYF
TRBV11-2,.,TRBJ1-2,CASSISTGRGYGYTF
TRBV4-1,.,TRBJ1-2,CASSQEWGQTGGAYGYTF
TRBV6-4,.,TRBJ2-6,CASSDERGGANVLTF
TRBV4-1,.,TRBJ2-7,CASSQGALDARYEQYF
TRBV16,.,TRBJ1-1,CASSAGVFGAGTEAFF
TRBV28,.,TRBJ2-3,CASSNGQDSTDTQYF
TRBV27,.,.,CASSLSSAPYEQYF
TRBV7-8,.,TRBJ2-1,CASSLARISWGLSLSSYNEQFF
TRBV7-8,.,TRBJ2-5,CASSLAGTSRKTQYF
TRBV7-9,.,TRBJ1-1,CASSFAPGESKNTEAFF
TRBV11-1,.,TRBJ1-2,CASSLDDSSYGYTF
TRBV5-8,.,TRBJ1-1,CASSLTRVEAFF
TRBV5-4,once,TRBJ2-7,CASSKGQGVYEQYF
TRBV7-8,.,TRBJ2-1,CASSPWTSGRAGSVPEQFF
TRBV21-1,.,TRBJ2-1,CASSGQSLAYNEQFF
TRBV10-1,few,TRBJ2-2,CASRPSYTGELFF
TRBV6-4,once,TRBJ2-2,CASSQGSTGELFF
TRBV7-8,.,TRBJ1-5,CASSLAPDRALNQPQHF
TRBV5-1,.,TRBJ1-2,CASSSGTGKTGSYTF
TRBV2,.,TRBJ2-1,CASSERGRGSEQFF
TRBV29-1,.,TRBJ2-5,CSVGGGVVRGETQYF
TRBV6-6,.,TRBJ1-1,CASILGEIPTAEAFF
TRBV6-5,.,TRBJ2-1,CASIPPGGKQFF